Listed below are T cell receptor beta chains from one sample, sequenced in a study of vaccination effects on CD4 cells after COVID-19. Their antigens remain unidentified. Sequencing used immunoSEQ multiplex PCR; TCRdb keeps in-frame clones, though not all of them. The sample lists about 39,000 clones, more than 65% occurring once. Here the sequenced sample was CD4+ T cells from PBMCs cultured without peptide, taken after COVID-19 vaccination. The receptors were sampled from a human donor who received a COVID-19 vaccine. CDR3s include the opening cysteine and the closing phenylalanine or tryptophan. D genes are given only for firm matches. The size of a clone is reported for some rows only, either as once, few or many, or as a class for expanded clones.

cdr3_nt cdr3_aa clone_size cdr3_length v_call d_call j_call
TGTGCCAGCAGTTACTCGACCTCTGGAAACACCATATATTTT CASSYSTSGNTIYF - 14 TRBV6-5 - TRBJ1-3
TGTGCCAGCAGCCCCGGCTACTCCTCCCACGAGCAGTACTTC CASSPGYSSHEQYF - 14 TRBV11-3 - TRBJ2-7
TGTGCCAGCAGCTTAGGAGGTTTCGGCACAGATACGCAGTATTTT CASSLGGFGTDTQYF - 15 TRBV7-7 - TRBJ2-3
TGTGCCAGTAACCGGGGGCCGGCCTTAGGGCCCCAGCATTTT CASNRGPALGPQHF - 14 TRBV19 - TRBJ1-5
TGTGCCAGCAGCTCTCAGGCGGTAGAGACCCAGTACTTC CASSSQAVETQYF once 13 TRBV5-6 - TRBJ2-5
TGTGCCATAGCCGGGACAGGGAACACTGAAGCTTTCTTT CAIAGTGNTEAFF - 13 TRBV10-3 TRBD1 TRBJ1-1
TGCGCCAGCAGCTGGGACGGCTACGAGCAGTACTTC CASSWDGYEQYF - 12 TRBV5-1 - TRBJ2-7
TGTGCCAGCAGTGACCGCGCGGGCGCCAATGAGCAGTTCTTC CASSDRAGANEQFF - 14 TRBV6-4 - TRBJ2-1
TGTGCCAGCGGAGACGGGGGCCATGAAAAACTGTTTTTT CASGDGGHEKLFF - 13 TRBV6-5 - TRBJ1-4
TGTGCCAGCAGCTTCGGTGGGGGACAGGCTAATGAAAAACTGTTTTTT CASSFGGGQANEKLFF - 16 TRBV7-9 TRBD1 TRBJ1-4
TGTGCCAGCAGCTTCCAGGGGGCGCAAGAGACCCAGTACTTC CASSFQGAQETQYF - 14 TRBV11-2 TRBD1 TRBJ2-5
TGTGCCAGCAGTTACTCGGGGATGGGGGGTATGAGGCCCCAGCATTTT CASSYSGMGGMRPQHF - 16 TRBV6-2/TRBV6-3 - TRBJ1-5
TGTGCCAGCAGTGAAGCGCTAAAGTTGAGGGGATCGGGCTATGGCTACACCTTC CASSEALKLRGSGYGYTF - 18 TRBV2 - TRBJ1-2
TGTGCCAGCAGCTCTACGGGACAGAGGACCTACGAGCAGTACTTC CASSSTGQRTYEQYF - 15 TRBV6-6 TRBD1 TRBJ2-7
TGTGCCAGCTCAACATCAATCTTAGGTAAAGGCACTGAAGCTTTCTTT CASSTSILGKGTEAFF - 16 TRBV18 - TRBJ1-1
TGTGCCAGCACCTTTAGGGGGGGCACTGAAGCTTTCTTT CASTFRGGTEAFF - 13 TRBV6-6 - TRBJ1-1
TGTGCCAGCTCACCCTACGGGAGGGGCGGCTACACCTTC CASSPYGRGGYTF - 13 TRBV18 - TRBJ1-2